These 20 T cell receptor beta chains came from one sample sequenced in a study of shared clonotypes between healthy human individuals. Using immunoSEQ multiplex PCR, the repertoire was profiled, and TCRdb retains in-frame clones only, with some absent. The sample lists about a million clones, roughly 80% occurring once. The sample consisted of memory CD4+ T cells from PBMCs. As to subset: CD45RA-negative fraction. These receptors all come from a man between 18 and 29 years old in good health. Some clones in this sample may be carry-over from other donors' samples.

The V call is TRBV6-5, the J call TRBJ1-2, with D tentatively TRBD1 (5 bases). This CDR3 has 16 residues. Trimming left V 4 bases short and J 4 bases short, with 19 bases between. CDR1 MNHEY and CDR2 SVGAGI come from the germline V gene. In nucleotides, the CDR3 is TGTGCCAGCAGTTCCCCCGCCGAGGGACCTGGCTATGGCTACACCTTC. It codes for CASSSPAEGPGYGYTF.

This clone was recorded a few times. Other DNA sequences in the same sample also yield this CDR3. Here the CDR3 reads CASSLDGGYEQYF. CDR3 bases: TGCGCCAGCAGCTTGGACGGGGGCTACGAGCAGTACTTC. The chain uses TRBV5-1 and TRBJ2-7; possible D gene TRBD2, 6 bases. From germline, CDR1 is SGHRS and CDR2 YFSETQ. V shed 0 bases and J shed 3 bases, with 7 bases lying between them. This CDR3 region has 13 residues.

The chain combines TRBV5-1 with TRBJ2-2, with 10 bases lining up with TRBD2. CDR1 and CDR2 (germline): SGHRS, YFSETQ. This CDR3 contains 15 residues. Trimming cost V 4 bases and J 7 bases; bases outside gene matches: 7. The CDR3 spells CASSRLAGVDGELFF. The CDR3 DNA reads TGCGCCAGCAGCCGGCTAGCGGGAGTTGACGGGGAGCTGTTTTTT.

As to this clone: The same CDR3 also results from other DNA sequences found in this sample. The chain carries TRBV7-3 and TRBJ2-3; the D is unclear. Germline assignment: CDR1 SGHTA and CDR2 FQGTGA. The CDR3 is 13 residues long. Trimming removed 3 bases from V and 0 bases from J, with 4 bases in between. CDR3 region: CASSFSSTDTQYF. The CDR3 bases are TGTGCCAGCAGCTTTAGCAGCACAGATACGCAGTATTTT.

The chain couples TRBV18 to TRBJ2-7; D might be TRBD1 (6 bases). The CDR3 covers 15 residues. In germline, CDR1 is KGHSH, CDR2 LQKENI. The ends were cut back, 2 bases at V and 2 bases at J, with 13 bases in the middle. The CDR3 sequence is CASSPRAGVTYEQYF. As DNA, the CDR3 is TGTGCCAGCTCACCAAGGGCAGGGGTAACCTACGAGCAGTACTTC.

The CDR3 sequence is CASSILGRADTEAFF. CDR3 coding DNA: TGTGCCAGTAGTATTTTAGGCAGGGCAGACACTGAAGCTTTCTTT. The genes are TRBV19 and TRBJ1-1, with D tentatively TRBD1 (5 bases). The germline gives CDR1 LNHDA, CDR2 SQIVND (reference sequence). V dropped 3 bases and J dropped 3 bases, with 14 bases sitting between them. The CDR3 runs to 15 residues.

This clone was found a few times. This sequence joins TRBV19 and TRBJ1-5; a possible D gene is TRBD1 (6 bases). CDR3 length equals 14 residues. Germline V lookup: CDR1 LNHDA, CDR2 SQIVND (reference sequence). V was shortened by 4 bases and J by 2 bases, with 9 bases between the two germline ends. For the CDR3, the DNA is TGTGCCAGTAGTACGTACAGGGGCAATCAGCCCCAGCATTTT. Translation gives CASSTYRGNQPQHF.

CDR3 in amino acids: CSVEGQGTGNTIYF. CDR3 sequence (DNA): TGCAGCGTTGAGGGCCAGGGAACCGGAAACACCATATATTTT. The gene calls are TRBV29-1 and TRBJ1-3; maybe TRBD1 (5 bases). With 3 bases removed from V and 4 bases from J, the gap between germline ends came to 13 bases. The length of the CDR3 is 14 residues. CDR1 and CDR2 (germline): SQVTM, ANQGSEA.

The chain joins TRBV18 to TRBJ1-1; possible D gene TRBD1, 5 bases. From germline, CDR1 is KGHSH and CDR2 LQKENI. Trimming took 3 bases from V and 5 from J, leaving 22 bases between them. This CDR3 has 17 amino acids. CDR3 protein: CASSPLRVDYGGTEAFF. DNA of the CDR3: TGTGCCAGCTCACCCTTAAGGGTAGATTACGGGGGGACTGAAGCTTTCTTT. Full variable domain (missing parts from reference TRBV18 and TRBJ1-1): NAGVMQNPRHLVRRRGQEARLRCSPMKGHSHVYWYRQLPEEGLKFMVYLQKENIIDESGMPKERFSAEFPKEGPSILRIQQVVRGDSAAYFCASSPLRVDYGGTEAFFGQGTRLTVV.

On this clone: The junction and the germline gene differ at one end; a read error may be behind it. The chain couples TRBV5-1 to TRBJ1-1; no firm D call. The CDR3 is made up of 14 amino acids. Germline V CDR1 and CDR2: SGHRS, YFSETQ. CDR3 nucleotides: TGCACCAGCAGCTTGGACCCACAGAACACTGAAGCTTTCTTT. The encoded protein is CTSSLDPQNTEAFF.

The chain carries TRBV30 and TRBJ2-1; 14 bases align to TRBD2. Germline CDR1 is GTSNPN and CDR2 is SVGIG (reference sequence). The CDR3 extends over 16 amino acids. V trimming: 2 bases; J trimming: 9 bases; junction bases outside the gene matches: 9. The CDR3 DNA is TGTGCCTGGAGTCCGGGGACTAGCGGGAGTGGCAGTGAGCAGTTCTTC. This codes for CAWSPGTSGSGSEQFF. The full variable domain, completed using reference TRBV30 and TRBJ2-1, is SQTIHQWPATLVQPVGSPLSLECTVEGTSNPNLYWYRQAAGRGLQLLFYSVGIGQISSEVPQNLSASRPQDRQFILSSKKLLLSDSGFYLCAWSPGTSGSGSEQFFGPGTRLTVL.

This rearrangement joins TRBV6-5 to TRBJ2-1; D remains unclear. CDR3 length equals 13 residues. V was shortened by 6 bases and J by 5 bases, with 11 bases between the two germline ends. Looked up from germline, CDR1 is MNHEY and CDR2 is SVGAGI. The CDR3 sequence: CASSSPRNNEQFF. The CDR3 bases are TGTGCCAGCAGCTCCCCGAGGAACAATGAGCAGTTCTTC.

The chain is built from TRBV28 and TRBJ2-7; TRBD1 aligns across 8 bases. Germline CDR1 MDHEN, CDR2 SYDVKM. There are 15 residues in the CDR3. Germline trimming cut 4 bases from V and 7 bases from J; bases unmatched to any gene: 12. The CDR3 sequence is CASSSGTRQGPEQYF. The CDR3 nucleotides read TGTGCCAGCAGTTCCGGCACCAGACAGGGGCCAGAGCAGTACTTC.

This clone was observed a handful of times. The V call is TRBV7-9, the J call TRBJ2-7, with D perhaps assigned TRBD1 or TRBD2 (5 bases each). The CDR3 sequence is 14 residues long. CDR1 is SEHNR, CDR2 FQNEAQ, per germline (reference sequence). The V gene lost 8 bases and the J gene lost 1 base, with 15 bases spanning the gap. For the CDR3, the DNA is TGTGCCAGCGGGACGGGGTTCGGATCCTACGAGCAGTACTTC. The encoded protein is CASGTGFGSYEQYF.

The V and J genes are TRBV7-9 and TRBJ2-7, with TRBD1 matching 7 bases. Per the germline V gene, CDR1 is SEHNR and CDR2 is FQNEAQ (reference sequence). Losses at the gene ends were 5 bases for V and 5 bases for J; bases not matched to a gene: 12. The CDR3 runs 15 residues. The CDR3 loop reads CASSLRQGRLHEQYF. The CDR3 DNA sequence: TGTGCCAGCAGCCTGAGACAGGGTCGGCTCCACGAGCAGTACTTC.

The chain employs TRBV6-5 and TRBJ2-5, with 9 bases lining up with TRBD2. The CDR3 contains 13 residues. Germline trimming cut 11 bases from V and 5 bases from J; bases unmatched to any gene: 9. CDR1 and CDR2 from the germline V gene are MNHEY and SVGAGI. CDR3 loop: CAAAAREGETQYF. The DNA for the CDR3 is TGTGCCGCCGCCGCGCGGGAGGGCGAGACCCAGTACTTC.

The chain carries TRBV7-9 and TRBJ2-3; 7 positions match TRBD1. CDR3 length: 14 amino acids. CDR1 and CDR2 (germline): SEHNR, FQNEAQ (reference sequence). J lost 1 base, V lost 5 bases, and 3 bases had no gene match. The CDR3 protein is CASSPGTGTDTQYF. In DNA, the CDR3 is TGTGCCAGCAGCCCCGGGACAGGCACAGATACGCAGTATTTT. Full variable domain (outside the CDR3, taken from reference TRBV7-9 and TRBJ2-3): DTGVSQNPRHKITKRGQNVTFRCDPISEHNRLYWYRQTLGQGPEFLTYFQNEAQLEKSRLLSDRFSAERPKGSFSTLEIQRTEQGDSAMYLCASSPGTGTDTQYFGPGTRLTVL.

V usage is TRBV28 and J usage is TRBJ2-2, with D hard to call. The V end lost 2 bases, the J end lost 9 bases, and 7 bases lay between the germline ends. The CDR3 is 12 amino acids. Germline CDR1 MDHEN, CDR2 SYDVKM. Here the CDR3 DNA reads TGTGCCAGCAGTTTAAAACCCCGGGAGCTGTTTTTT. This sequence encodes CASSLKPRELFF.

The chain has TRBV25-1 and TRBJ2-6; tentative D call: TRBD1 (6 bases). This CDR3 spans 17 amino acids. Germline values: CDR1 MGHDK, CDR2 SYGVNS. Trimming pared 3 bases from V and 1 base from J, leaving 13 bases between. The CDR3 loop reads CASSDPSQGSGANVLTF. The DNA for the CDR3 is TGTGCCAGCAGTGATCCATCCCAGGGGTCTGGGGCCAACGTCCTGACTTTC.

This clone was observed a single time. This chain connects TRBV29-1 to TRBJ2-3; 15 nucleotides match TRBD2. Trimming took 6 bases from V and 4 from J; bases not matched to a gene: 2. This CDR3 comprises 14 residues. Per germline, CDR1 SQVTM and CDR2 ANQGSEA. The DNA of the CDR3 is TGCAGCGTGGGACTAGCGGGGGGAGCAGATACGCAGTATTTT. It yields the protein CSVGLAGGADTQYF.